These 2 T cell receptor beta chains were all obtained from the same sample, sequenced in a study of CD8 T cells in ankylosing spondylitis. The study's findings and limits: Ankylosing spondylitis blood appeared to carry a characteristic TCR beta motif of roughly 8 highly homologous variants.

These receptors have no identified antigens. Using its own MiXCR run on the 5' RACE reads, TCRdb lists one record per CDR3 protein. The sample contains roughly 370,000 distinct CDR3 sequences, about a fifth of which appear only once. The sample consisted of blood, either unsorted or a sorted T cell fraction (not recorded which). The receptors here all came from a male donor with ankylosing spondylitis.

This clonotype was recorded a few times. In DNA form, the CDR3 reads TGTGCCAGCAGTTTTTGGGACCCTAGCAATCAGCCCCAGCATTTT. Encoded protein: CASSFWDPSNQPQHF. The chain employs TRBV12-3 or TRBV12-4 and TRBJ1-5; TRBD1 might be the D (5 bases). With 3 bases removed from V and 0 bases from J, the gap between germline ends came to 9 bases. The CDR3 length is 15 residues.

The gene calls are TRBV20-1 and TRBJ2-3; unclear D gene. This CDR3 is built from 11 residues. Deletions cut 7 bases from V and 2 bases from J, with 7 bases between. Per germline, CDR1 DFQATT and CDR2 SNEGSKA (reference sequence). The CDR3 protein is CSGSLTDTQYF. The DNA for the CDR3 is TGCAGTGGCAGTCTCACAGATACGCAGTATTTT.